Following are 14 T cell receptor beta chains from one sample sequenced in a study of blood T cell repertoires in COVID-19. Clones were sequenced by immunoSEQ multiplex PCR, and TCRdb holds only the in-frame ones, with some missing. The sample yields more than 300,000 clones, approximately 90% seen once. Sequencing input: PBMCs or T cells enriched from blood (not recorded which). These receptors all stem from a woman under 30 who had recovered from COVID-19.

The chain recombines TRBV6-1 with TRBJ1-6; 10 bases are a match to TRBD1. The CDR3 has 15 amino acids. With 3 bases clipped from V and 7 bases from J, the junction kept 3 bases outside the gene matches. Germline assignment: CDR1 MNHNS and CDR2 SASEGT. The CDR3 loop is CASSDDRGRNSPLHF. The CDR3 bases are TGTGCCAGCAGTGACGACAGGGGGCGGAATTCACCCCTCCACTTT.

The chain is built from TRBV9 and TRBJ2-3; D is perhaps TRBD1 (5 bases). V gave up 4 bases and J gave up 6 bases, with 18 bases separating them. The CDR3 totals 15 residues. From germline, CDR1 is SGDLS and CDR2 YYNGEE. CDR3 coding DNA: TGTGCCAGCAGCCTAGGCCCCACCTCAGGGGATACGCAGTATTTT. This encodes CASSLGPTSGDTQYF.

V gene TRBV6-6 combines with J gene TRBJ2-5; 9 nucleotides match TRBD1. CDR3 length equals 14 residues. From germline, CDR1 is MNHNY and CDR2 SVGAGI (reference sequence). J was trimmed by 4 bases and V by 6 bases; bases with no gene match: 6. The CDR3 DNA follows: TGTGCCAGCAGCTGGGACAGGGCGGGAGAGACCCAGTACTTC. Its translation: CASSWDRAGETQYF.

The rearrangement links TRBV7-3 to TRBJ2-1; 9 bases fit TRBD2. Germline assignment: CDR1 SGHTA and CDR2 FQGTGA. The CDR3 has 14 residues. Trimming cost V 4 bases and J 4 bases; bases outside gene matches: 2. The CDR3 protein is CASSSGLAYNEQFF. The CDR3 DNA reads as TGTGCCAGCAGCTCCGGACTAGCGTACAATGAGCAGTTCTTC.

This clone was counted once. V is TRBV5-6 and J is TRBJ2-2, with D maybe TRBD1 (6 bases). V was trimmed by 5 bases and J by 4 bases, leaving 12 bases between them. There are 14 residues in the CDR3. Germline-derived CDR1 and CDR2 are SGHDT and YYEEEE. CDR3 region: CASSPQGSTGELFF. The CDR3 DNA is TGTGCCAGCAGTCCCCAGGGGAGCACCGGGGAGCTGTTTTTT.

This clone has just one count. The CDR3 region has the DNA TGTGCCAGTAGTATAGTAGAGGCGCAGGGTGGCTACACCTTC. It specifies CASSIVEAQGGYTF. J is TRBJ1-2 and V is TRBV19; tentative D call: TRBD1 (5 bases). V lost 1 base, J lost 7 bases, and 13 bases lay in between. CDR3 length: 14 amino acids. Germline CDR1 is LNHDA and CDR2 is SQIVND (reference sequence).

V usage is TRBV4-1 and J usage is TRBJ2-5; possibly TRBD2 for D (7 bases). This CDR3 has 15 residues. CDR1 is MGHRA and CDR2 is YSYEKL in the germline V gene. V lost 4 bases, J lost 4 bases, and 16 bases lay in between. In DNA, the CDR3 is TGCGCCAGCAGCCCCTTCGGGGGGCTTGGAGAGACCCAGTACTTC. Its protein is CASSPFGGLGETQYF.

The chain employs TRBV16 and TRBJ2-7; the D gene is possibly TRBD2 (5 bases). V lost 4 bases to trimming and J lost 3 bases, with 10 bases between them. CDR1 and CDR2 from the germline V gene are KGHSY and FQNENV. CDR3 size: 13 residues. CDR3: CASSRSGFYEQYF. For the CDR3, the DNA is TGTGCCAGCAGCCGCTCGGGGTTCTACGAGCAGTACTTC. The whole variable domain, remainder taken from reference TRBV16 and TRBJ2-7, is GEEVAQTPKHLVRGEGQKAKLYCAPIKGHSYVFWYQQVLKNEFKFLISFQNENVFDETGMPKERFSAKCLPNSPCSLEIQATKLEDSAVYFCASSRSGFYEQYFGPGTRLTVT.

The rearrangement joins TRBV12-5 to TRBJ2-7; TRBD1 matches 9 bases. The CDR3 loop spans 15 amino acids. Germline-derived CDR1 and CDR2 are LGHNT and FRNRAP. V gave up 2 bases and J gave up 5 bases; unmatched junction bases: 7. The CDR3 sequence: CASGLILTGGDEQYF. CDR3 DNA: TGTGCTAGTGGTTTGATCTTGACAGGGGGGGACGAGCAGTACTTC.

The rearrangement links TRBV24-1 to TRBJ2-1, with D possibly matching TRBD2 (5 bases). V lost 5 bases, J lost 9 bases, and 10 bases lay in between. The CDR3 loop spans 12 amino acids. CDR1 and CDR2 from the germline V gene are KGHDR and SFDVKD. The CDR3: CATSVGGAEQFF. For the CDR3, the DNA is TGTGCCACCAGTGTTGGAGGTGCTGAGCAGTTCTTC.

This chain links TRBV14 with TRBJ2-4; 7 nucleotides match TRBD2. Germline assignment: CDR1 SGHDN and CDR2 FVKESK. This CDR3 is built from 17 residues. V shed 4 bases, J shed 0 bases, and the junction held 9 bases outside the gene matches. The CDR3 region is CASSLGGLSVAKNIQYF. As DNA, the CDR3 is TGTGCCAGCAGCCTGGGGGGACTATCGGTAGCCAAAAACATTCAGTACTTC.

The chain uses TRBV12-3 or TRBV12-4 and TRBJ1-1; 7 bases are a match to TRBD1. The CDR3 contains 12 residues. V dropped 5 bases and J dropped 7; count of bases not matched to a gene: 4. The CDR3 spells CASSRQGLEAFF. In DNA form, the CDR3 reads TGTGCCAGCAGTCGACAGGGACTTGAAGCTTTCTTT.

V is TRBV28 and J is TRBJ1-2; TRBD1 agrees at 10 bases. V was pared by 5 bases and J by 4 bases, with 13 bases of the junction left unmatched. CDR1 is MDHEN and CDR2 is SYDVKM in the germline V gene. This CDR3 is built from 17 residues. CDR3 in amino acids: CASSPPPGQGLGYGYTF. The CDR3 DNA reads as TGTGCCAGCAGTCCCCCCCCGGGACAGGGGCTTGGCTATGGCTACACCTTC.

This chain uses TRBV18 with TRBJ2-1; TRBD2 matches 10 bases. V lost 6 bases to trimming and J lost 4 bases; unmatched junction nucleotides: 18. Germline loops: CDR1 KGHSH, CDR2 LQKENI. This CDR3 has 19 amino acids. The CDR3 DNA reads TGTGCCAGCTCCCCGGGCAGGACCGTAGCGGGGGGACGATACAATGAGCAGTTCTTC. Its translation: CASSPGRTVAGGRYNEQFF.